This TCR beta chain was observed in a study of blood T cell dynamics during melanoma immunotherapy (dated by TCRdb to the early 2020s). With respect to the entire study: Patients had metastatic melanoma and received first-line pembrolizumab or nivolumab plus ipilimumab as standard of care in the United Kingdom. Peripheral T cell receptor repertoires of metastatic melanoma patients were profiled before and after one cycle of checkpoint inhibitor therapy to find early correlates of response. The training cohort consisted of consecutive patients, while an additional independent group of patients from the same centre was pooled to form an external validation set. The paper's findings and limits, for the study overall: A bifurcated reorganization of the PBMC repertoire at W3, with increased clonality or increased diversity, was observed in patients who later achieved disease control, unlike in progressors. The relatively small sample size was acknowledged as something that could potentially limit how far the results can be generalized. The study could not determine whether the T cell clones driving repertoire changes were melanoma-specific or reflected general immune activation.

The germline ends are 13 bases apart after V is trimmed by 3 bases and J by 7 bases. Inclusive of the bounding cysteine and phenylalanine, the CDR3 is 14 residues long. This entry keeps only the CDR3 DNA: 42 bases, framed from base 1. CDR1 and CDR2, per the germline V gene, are SGHVS and FNYEAQ. In regard to this clone: Its antigen has not been determined. No clone much larger than this one lies a single base away; base qualities are absent.

A fixed 350 ng of DNA was loaded for every bulk PBMC sample. TCR beta CDR3 sequences were amplified from genomic DNA with the immunoSEQ TCRb Assay kit following manufacturer instructions. The KAPA Library Quantification Kit for Illumina platforms was used to quantify the pooled libraries by qPCR. Pooled libraries were clustered at about 0.55-1.2 pM and sequenced on an Illumina NextSeq 500. Under the source paper's analysis protocol: TCR data were analyzed using immunoSEQ ANALYZER and the R LymphoSeq package. A rearrangement efficiency score was calculated as productive divided by the sum of productive and non-productive CDR3 sequences. Clonality was assessed using the Gini coefficient and diversity using the Renyi index at alpha=1, with pairwise comparisons between timepoints within each patient. Clonal relatedness, based on an edit distance of 3, and repertoire similarity, based on the Bhattacharyya coefficient, were both computed in LymphoSeq. Linear discriminant analysis on week-3 changes in clonality and diversity was built with the R MASS and caret packages to classify response. Drawn from immuneACCESS, this table holds only the in-frame rearrangements with V and J called that TCRdb kept. Clones are partly lost; checked studies trace under half to an unresolved V gene and leave the rest unexplained. The D gene and trimming were derived from the DNA, and the V and J assignments and clone size from that table. In this sample the table shows about 11,000 clones, approximately 91% of which occur a single time. Of the sample, around 6.3% is held by the ten largest clones.

The label giving this sample's time point can be read as: week 3, after first cycle of checkpoint inhibitor. Blood samples were taken at two points: before treatment (T0) and at week 3 (W3), which came after the first cycle of checkpoint blockade. Except for a couple of patients with rapid clinical progression, response was assessed 12 weeks after the first infusion by RECIST 1.1; disease control meant complete response, partial response or stable disease. Any patient who had received prior systemic cancer treatment, was on concomitant immunosuppressant therapy or had synchronous other active malignancies was excluded. TCR beta was sequenced in both bulk PBMC and plasma cell-free DNA in order to track circulating cells as well as T cell turnover. PBMC were isolated from blood with Lymphoprep and SepMate tubes, followed by red cell lysis. QIAamp DNA Blood Mini kits were used to extract DNA from both PBMC and sorted T cell subsets.

The clonotype originates from a human donor with melanoma. The specimen was blood, collected from a patient treated with checkpoint blockade. Recombination linked TRBV7-6 to TRBJ2-1; tentative D gene TRBD1, with 6 bases matching. Read as DNA, the sequence is TGTGCCAGCAGCTTCTTAACGCAGGGGAATGAGCAGTTCTTC. This is translated as CASSFLTQGNEQFF. Outside the CDR3, residues come from the reference TRBV7-6 and TRBJ2-1 proteins, so the full variable domain is: GAGVSQSPRYKVTKRGQDVALRCDPISGHVSLYWYRQALGQGPEFLTYFNYEAQQDKSGLPNDRFSAERPEGSISTLTIQRTEQRDSAMYRCASSFLTQGNEQFFGPGTRLTVL.